This entry concerns a single TCR beta chain. This sample is part of a study of cytomegalovirus exposure and HLA in healthy donors. The PCR made use of 60 Vbeta and 13 Jbeta primers. TCRdb keeps only in-frame clones here, not all; method: immunoSEQ multiplex PCR. Counted here are some 98,000 clones, roughly 70% occurring once; the ten biggest clones make up roughly 2.5%. This CDR3 has 17 amino acids. V trimming: 2 bases; J trimming: 3 bases; junction bases outside the gene matches: 10. Germline V CDR1 and CDR2: SGHTA, FQGNSA. The clonotype was recovered from a man aged 45-65 years in good health and CMV-seronegative. The chain couples TRBV7-2 to TRBJ2-1; 7 bases map to TRBD1. The sequenced material came from PBMCs. CDR3 in amino acids: CASSLRSTGTYYNEQFF. For the CDR3, the DNA is TGTGCCAGCAGCTTAAGGTCGACAGGGACCTACTACAATGAGCAGTTCTTC.